The 21 T cell receptor beta chains below all came from one sample that was sequenced in a study of early T cells in non-severe SARS-CoV-2 infection. TCRdb fed the 5' RACE reads into MiXCR, producing one record per CDR3 protein. The profile covers about 20,000 distinct CDR3 sequences, with about 4.5% appearing a single time and 16% taken by the ten largest. The specimen was whole blood. Source of these receptors: an adult who was a healthcare worker with PCR-confirmed SARS-CoV-2 infection or an uninfected control (not recorded which).

This clonotype has ten or more counts. The chain employs TRBV18 and TRBJ1-2; unclear D gene. Between the trimmed V and J ends, which lost 3 bases and 0 bases, there was a span of 5 bases. The CDR3 has 13 amino acids. Germline values: CDR1 KGHSH, CDR2 LQKENI. This CDR3 is CASSPGTNYGYTF. CDR3 DNA sequence: TGTGCCAGCTCACCTGGGACTAACTATGGCTACACCTTC.

In this sample, this clonotype is medium-sized. The gene calls are TRBV6-2 or TRBV6-3 and TRBJ1-2; D is unclear. The CDR3 consists of 12 residues. Germline CDR1 is MNHEY and CDR2 is SVGEGT. Trimming removed 2 bases from V and 6 bases from J, with 7 bases in between. CDR3 protein: CASSYLPDGYTF. CDR3 bases: TGTGCCAGCAGTTACCTGCCCGATGGCTACACCTTC.

The table lists this clonotype with many counts. The chain combines TRBV20-1 with TRBJ1-3, with D unclear. V was cut by 1 base and J by 9 bases, with 10 bases left in between. The germline V gene has CDR1 DFQATT and CDR2 SNEGSKA (reference sequence). The CDR3 has 12 amino acids. This chain's CDR3 is CSARALGATIYF. Written as DNA, the CDR3 is TGCAGTGCTAGAGCTTTGGGAGCCACCATATATTTT.

The chain joins TRBV20-1 to TRBJ1-2; 8 nucleotides match TRBD1. The CDR3 consists of 15 residues. V trimming: 5 bases; J trimming: 4 bases; junction bases outside the gene matches: 12. Germline-derived CDR1 and CDR2 are DFQATT and SNEGSKA (reference sequence). The CDR3, as DNA: TGCAGTGCTGGACCTCAGGGGGCGGGAAGCTATGGCTACACCTTC. It specifies CSAGPQGAGSYGYTF.

V usage is TRBV6-2 or TRBV6-3 and J usage is TRBJ1-2; D unclear. CDR1 is MNHEY and CDR2 is SVGEGT in the germline V gene. V was clipped by 10 bases and J by 2 bases, with 8 bases between them. The length of the CDR3 is 11 residues. The CDR3 nucleotides read TGTGCCATCCGAACCAACTATGGCTACACCTTC. Translation: CAIRTNYGYTF.

Ten or more counts support this clonotype. The chain recombines TRBV30 with TRBJ1-2; D might be TRBD1 (5 bases). This CDR3 region has 13 residues. CDR1 and CDR2 from the germline V gene are GTSNPN and SVGIG (reference sequence). Trimming took 3 bases from V and 4 from J, leaving 12 bases between them. The chain's CDR3 is CAWRRRDLYGYTF. The CDR3, as DNA: TGTGCCTGGAGAAGGAGGGACCTCTATGGCTACACCTTC. Together with reference TRBV30 and TRBJ1-2, the CDR3 gives the full variable domain: SQTIHQWPATLVQPVGSPLSLECTVEGTSNPNLYWYRQAAGRGLQLLFYSVGIGQISSEVPQNLSASRPQDRQFILSSKKLLLSDSGFYLCAWRRRDLYGYTFGSGTRLTVV.

In this sample, this clonotype turned up many times. The CDR3: CASRGTSWGYEQYF. In DNA, the CDR3 is TGTGCCAGCAGGGGGACTAGCTGGGGGTACGAGCAGTACTTC. The J gene is TRBJ2-7, the V gene TRBV2; 9 nucleotides line up with TRBD2. V dropped 6 bases and J dropped 4; count of bases not matched to a gene: 7. Germline-derived CDR1 and CDR2 are SNHLY and FYNNEI. CDR3 size: 14 residues. Filled out from reference TRBV2 and TRBJ2-7, the complete variable domain reads EPEVTQTPSHQVTQMGQEVILRCVPISNHLYFYWYRQILGQKVEFLVSFYNNEISEKSEIFDDQFSVERPDGSNFTLKIRSTKLEDSAMYFCASRGTSWGYEQYFGPGTRLTVT.

This clonotype has at least ten counts. The chain combines TRBV5-1 with TRBJ1-1, with D possibly being TRBD1 (6 bases). CDR3 length: 13 residues. V was pared by 4 bases and J by 5 bases, with 12 bases between. In germline, CDR1 is SGHRS, CDR2 YFSETQ. CDR3 bases: TGCGCCAGCAGCGGGGGACAATTGACTGAAGCTTTCTTT. It specifies CASSGGQLTEAFF.

This clonotype has ten or more counts. This chain links TRBV12-3 or TRBV12-4 with TRBJ1-1, with D hard to call. The length of the CDR3 is 11 residues. The ends were cut back, 5 bases at V and 5 bases at J, with 6 bases in the middle. CDR3 sequence: CASSAATEAFF. CDR3 DNA sequence: TGTGCCAGCAGTGCCGCAACTGAAGCTTTCTTT.

This clonotype was counted a few times. The V and J genes are TRBV9 and TRBJ2-3, with 8 bases matching TRBD2. In germline, CDR1 is SGDLS, CDR2 YYNGEE. The trim removed 4 bases at V and 7 bases at J, leaving 11 bases unmatched. The length of the CDR3 is 15 residues. In nucleotides, the CDR3 is TGTGCCAGCAGCCCTCGAGGCGGGGGGCAAAATACGCAGTATTTT. It translates to CASSPRGGGQNTQYF.

This clonotype turned up a few times. The V gene is TRBV7-2, the J gene TRBJ2-3, with a weak D call TRBD1 (6 bases). Per germline, CDR1 SGHTA and CDR2 FQGNSA. This CDR3 contains 15 residues. The V and J ends lost 5 bases and 1 base respectively, with 13 bases between them. CDR3: CASSPGQRGTDTQYF. The DNA for the CDR3 is TGTGCCAGCAGCCCCGGACAGAGGGGCACAGATACGCAGTATTTT.

In this sample, this clonotype turned up many times. The V and J genes are TRBV10-3 and TRBJ2-1, with D possibly matching TRBD1 (6 bases). V gave up 5 bases and J gave up 6 bases, with 20 bases separating them. The length of the CDR3 is 16 residues. Germline assignment: CDR1 ENHRY and CDR2 SYGVKD. CDR3: CAISKWTAQFSNEQFF. In DNA form, the CDR3 reads TGTGCCATCAGTAAATGGACAGCCCAATTTTCCAATGAGCAGTTCTTC.

This clonotype was detected ten times or more. The chain links TRBV10-3 to TRBJ2-3, with 8 nucleotides matching TRBD2. The CDR3 contains 15 residues. V trimming: 3 bases; J trimming: 4 bases; junction bases outside the gene matches: 6. In germline, CDR1 is ENHRY, CDR2 SYGVKD. CDR3 residues: CAISDSGEEADTQYF. The DNA for the CDR3 is TGTGCCATCAGTGATAGCGGGGAGGAGGCAGATACGCAGTATTTT.

V usage is TRBV11-2 and J usage is TRBJ2-7; D is uncertain. The V and J ends lost 0 bases and 2 bases respectively, with 11 bases between them. Per the germline V gene, CDR1 is SGHAT and CDR2 is FQNNGV. The CDR3 runs 15 residues. This chain's CDR3 is CASSLDRLATYEQYF. CDR3 nucleotides: TGTGCCAGCAGCTTAGACAGGTTGGCCACCTACGAGCAGTACTTC.

This clonotype was picked up a small number of times. The rearrangement joins TRBV25-1 to TRBJ2-7; D is perhaps TRBD2 (5 bases). The CDR3 is made up of 16 amino acids. Deletions cut 3 bases from V and 2 bases from J, with 17 bases between. Looked up from germline, CDR1 is MGHDK and CDR2 is SYGVNS. This CDR3 reads CASSDPGGPRTYEQYF. The CDR3, as DNA: TGTGCCAGCAGTGATCCCGGAGGTCCTCGGACCTACGAGCAGTACTTC.

This clonotype was detected only a few times. The chain links TRBV20-1 to TRBJ2-3; 16 bases match TRBD2. This CDR3 has 17 amino acids. Germline V gene lookup returns CDR1 DFQATT and CDR2 SNEGSKA (reference sequence). V shed 5 bases and J 5 bases; nucleotides not matched to a gene: 10. The chain's CDR3 is CSALPGLAGGPGDTQYF. CDR3 DNA: TGCAGTGCTTTACCGGGACTAGCGGGGGGGCCTGGAGATACGCAGTATTTT.

By its share, this clonotype is medium-sized (0.01 to 0.1%). The V gene is TRBV7-9, the J gene TRBJ2-1, with D unclear. The V end was cut by 5 bases, the J end by 7 bases, with 9 bases between. The CDR3 consists of 12 residues. Germline-derived CDR1 and CDR2 are SEHNR and FQNEAQ (reference sequence). The CDR3 bases are TGTGCCAGCAGCCCCGGAAGTAATGAGCAGTTCTTC. It is translated as CASSPGSNEQFF.

This clonotype was seen ten or more times. The chain combines TRBV5-1 with TRBJ2-1; 10 bases align to TRBD1. Trimming cost V 4 bases and J 3 bases; bases outside gene matches: 7. The CDR3 has 16 amino acids. CDR1 and CDR2 (germline): SGHRS, YFSETQ. CDR3 region: CASSPMTGGYYNEQFF. Here the CDR3 DNA reads TGCGCCAGCAGCCCCATGACAGGGGGCTACTACAATGAGCAGTTCTTC.

The rearrangement links TRBV6-7 to TRBJ2-7; a weak D match, TRBD1 (6 bases). TRBV6-7 is labeled an ORF, and its function is uncertain. Trimming pared 4 bases from V and 1 base from J, leaving 14 bases between. The CDR3 is 15 amino acids. The CDR3: CASSFQGIRSYEQYF. The CDR3 DNA sequence: TGTGCCAGCAGTTTCCAGGGGATCAGGTCCTACGAGCAGTACTTC.

This clonotype was seen repeatedly, ten times or more. The chain's CDR3 is CASSALRSGGVTGELFF. In DNA form, the CDR3 reads TGTGCCAGCAGCGCCCTCCGATCGGGGGGGGTCACCGGGGAGCTGTTTTTT. The V gene is TRBV5-4, the J gene TRBJ2-2, with TRBD2 identical over 8 bases. This CDR3 is 17 amino acids long. V lost 4 bases, J lost 4 bases, and 12 bases stayed unmatched. The germline CDR1 and CDR2 sequences are SGHNT and YYREEE (reference sequence). Based on the CDR3 plus reference TRBV5-4 and TRBJ2-2, the full variable domain is ETGVTQSPTHLIKTRGQQVTLRCSSQSGHNTVSWYQQALGQGPQFIFQYYREEENGRGNFPPRFSGLQFPNYSSELNVNALELDDSALYLCASSALRSGGVTGELFFGEGSRLTVL.

This clonotype was seen repeatedly, ten times or more. The V call is TRBV10-3, the J call TRBJ1-6, with 10 bases lining up with TRBD1. Germline V gene lookup returns CDR1 ENHRY and CDR2 SYGVKD. The V and J ends lost 4 bases and 10 bases, in that order; junction bases with no gene match: 4. The CDR3 contains 14 residues. In DNA, the CDR3 is TGTGCCATCAGTGGGACAGGGGGAGACTCACCCCTCCACTTT. Translation gives CAISGTGGDSPLHF.